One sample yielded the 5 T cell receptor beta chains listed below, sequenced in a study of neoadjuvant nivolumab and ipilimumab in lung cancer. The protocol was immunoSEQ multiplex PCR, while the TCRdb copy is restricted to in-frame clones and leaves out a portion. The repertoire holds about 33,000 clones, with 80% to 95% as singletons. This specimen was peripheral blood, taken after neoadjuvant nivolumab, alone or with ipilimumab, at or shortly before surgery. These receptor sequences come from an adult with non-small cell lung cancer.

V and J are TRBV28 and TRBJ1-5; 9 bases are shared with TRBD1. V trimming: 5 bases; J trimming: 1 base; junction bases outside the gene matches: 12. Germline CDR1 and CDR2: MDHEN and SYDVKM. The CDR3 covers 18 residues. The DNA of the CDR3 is TGTGCCAGCAGTCGCGGGACAGGGTGGGGTGAGAGCAATCAGCCCCAGCATTTT. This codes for CASSRGTGWGESNQPQHF.

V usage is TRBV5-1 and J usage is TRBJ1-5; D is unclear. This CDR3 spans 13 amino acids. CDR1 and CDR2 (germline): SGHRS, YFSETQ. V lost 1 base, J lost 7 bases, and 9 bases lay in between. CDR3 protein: CASSLSPGQPQHF. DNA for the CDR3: TGCGCCAGCAGCTTGAGTCCGGGGCAGCCCCAGCATTTT.

Here the CDR3 reads CASSLLGSLNTEAFF. DNA for the CDR3: TGTGCCAGCAGCTTGTTGGGCAGCCTGAACACTGAAGCTTTCTTT. The chain has TRBV5-4 and TRBJ1-1, with unresolved D. The CDR3 extends over 15 amino acids. CDR1 is SGHNT and CDR2 is YYREEE in the germline V gene (reference sequence). The ends were cut back, 1 base at V and 0 bases at J, with 10 bases in the middle.

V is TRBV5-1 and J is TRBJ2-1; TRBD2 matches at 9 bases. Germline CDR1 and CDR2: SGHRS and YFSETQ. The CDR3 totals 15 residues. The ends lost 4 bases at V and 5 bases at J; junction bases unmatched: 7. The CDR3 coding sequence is TGCGCCAGCAGCATTAGCGGGAGTATGAACAATGAGCAGTTCTTC. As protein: CASSISGSMNNEQFF.

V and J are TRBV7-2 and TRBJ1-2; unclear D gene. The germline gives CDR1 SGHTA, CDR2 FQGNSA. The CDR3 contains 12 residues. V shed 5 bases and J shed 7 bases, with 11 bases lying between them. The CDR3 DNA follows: TGTGCCAGCAGCCCACGAATTGCTGGCTACACCTTC. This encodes CASSPRIAGYTF.